This T cell receptor (beta chain) was captured by sequencing in a study of T cell responses to AZD1222 COVID-19 vaccine. Overall study results and limits: In all cases, repertoires were sampled only after the peak T cell response. A rise in Spike-specific TCR breadth and depth followed two AZD1222 doses. The study identified only five or six AZD1222 recipients as seropositive at baseline. Donors were mostly white British, more females; clonal diversity possibly underestimated.

This clone was detected a few times. Its antigen is not known. The method was immunoSEQ multiplex PCR; TCRdb's version includes in-frame clones alone and lacks a portion of them. The sample holds approximately 150,000 clones, over 90% seen once. CDR3 length: 14 amino acids. Germline CDR1 ENHRY, CDR2 SYGVKD. V was clipped by 6 bases and J by 5 bases, with 17 bases between them. The genes are TRBV10-3 and TRBJ2-7; no definite D call. Specimen: peripheral blood, collected on day 0 of MenACWY control vaccination. This TCR came from an adult in good health. As DNA, the CDR3 is TGTGCCATCAGCCGGAGCCGAGGTGGAGACGAGCAGTACTTC. Translating it yields CAISRSRGGDEQYF.